What follows are 7 T cell receptor beta chains derived from one specimen sequenced in a study of T cell responses to AZD1222 COVID-19 vaccine. The assay was immunoSEQ multiplex PCR, and TCRdb's table has in-frame clones only and misses some. The data show some 130,000 clones, roughly 90% seen once. The sequences come from peripheral blood, collected on day 0 of AZD1222 vaccination. The source is an adult in good health.

The V gene is TRBV30, the J gene TRBJ1-2; D possibly corresponds to TRBD1 (5 bases). V was cut by 3 bases and J by 10 bases, with 9 bases left in between. The CDR3 has 10 residues. Germline-derived CDR1 and CDR2 are GTSNPN and SVGIG (reference sequence). The CDR3 here is CAWRGGDYTF. The CDR3 DNA reads TGTGCCTGGAGGGGGGGAGACTACACCTTC. Drawing the rest from reference TRBV30 and TRBJ1-2, the complete variable domain is SQTIHQWPATLVQPVGSPLSLECTVEGTSNPNLYWYRQAAGRGLQLLFYSVGIGQISSEVPQNLSASRPQDRQFILSSKKLLLSDSGFYLCAWRGGDYTFGSGTRLTVV.

This chain uses TRBV24-1 with TRBJ2-3; 8 bases are a match to TRBD2. V gave up 3 bases and J gave up 2 bases; unmatched junction bases: 12. Germline V gene data show CDR1 as KGHDR and CDR2 as SFDVKD. The CDR3 length is 18 residues. For the CDR3, the DNA is TGTGCCACCAGTGATCCCTCGGGGGCGGGGGGAACCACAGATACGCAGTATTTT. Translated, it gives CATSDPSGAGGTTDTQYF.

The chain has TRBV9 and TRBJ2-7; D could derive from TRBD1 or TRBD2 (7 bases each). Trimming cost V 0 bases and J 4 bases, with 26 bases left between them. Germline V gene lookup returns CDR1 SGDLS and CDR2 YYNGEE. This CDR3 region has 19 residues. The CDR3 region has the DNA TGTGCCAGCAGCGTAGGTCCAGGGGGGGTGGACTCATCCTTATACGAGCAGTACTTC. Translation: CASSVGPGGVDSSLYEQYF.

The chain combines TRBV12-3 or TRBV12-4 with TRBJ2-7; D not resolved. This CDR3 has 13 amino acids. The V and J ends lost 6 bases and 6 bases respectively, with 15 bases between them. CDR3 loop: CASSPKASSEQYF. Here the CDR3 DNA reads TGTGCCAGCAGCCCCAAGGCCTCCAGCGAGCAGTACTTC.

The J gene is TRBJ1-3, the V gene TRBV29-1; D is uncertain. The CDR3 spans 16 residues. Looked up from germline, CDR1 is SQVTM and CDR2 is ANQGSEA. The V end was cut by 0 bases, the J end by 2 bases, with 14 bases between. The CDR3 nucleotides read TGCAGCGTTGAAGATATGGAAGGTTTTCCTGGAAACACCATATATTTT. Residues: CSVEDMEGFPGNTIYF.

This chain uses TRBV7-3 with TRBJ2-3, with 10 bases fitting TRBD2. V lost 5 bases, J lost 2 bases, and 4 bases stayed unmatched. Germline V lookup: CDR1 SGHTA, CDR2 FQGTGA. The CDR3 covers 15 residues. The CDR3 loop reads CASSLGLAATDTQYF. The CDR3 DNA sequence: TGTGCCAGCAGCCTAGGACTAGCGGCCACAGATACGCAGTATTTT.

This clone was recorded only once. The chain uses TRBV6-5 and TRBJ1-5; 8 bases match TRBD1. CDR3 length equals 13 residues. V gave up 6 bases and J gave up 2 bases; unmatched junction bases: 0. CDR1 MNHEY and CDR2 SVGAGI come from the germline V gene. This CDR3 is CASRDRGNQPQHF. CDR3 DNA: TGTGCCAGCAGGGACAGGGGCAATCAGCCCCAGCATTTT.